The following is a TCR beta chain sequence with its context. The antigen remains unidentified. Those who donated were healthy HIV-negative adults, with no recent acute infections or vaccinations reported. V gave up 0 bases and J gave up 4 bases, with 13 bases separating them. Germline values: CDR1 SGHRS, CDR2 YFSETQ. CDR3 length: 15 residues. Each PCR replicate run on unsorted PBMC took in 250 to 300 ng DNA, about 29,000 T cell genomes. The assay was immunoSEQ multiplex PCR, and TCRdb's table has in-frame clones only and misses some. The table includes approximately 510,000 clones, around 74% detected once. The data stem from a study of shared clonotypes between healthy human individuals. Overall study results and limits: A small donor pool kept down the genetic and exposure-history diversity that was represented.

The material sequenced was PBMCs. The clonotype was recovered from a woman between 40 and 55 years old in good health. Some clones in this sample may be carry-over from other donors' samples. The V and J genes are TRBV5-1 and TRBJ1-2, with D possibly being TRBD1 (6 bases). The CDR3 sequence is CASSLGFGGRYGYTF. DNA for the CDR3: TGCGCCAGCAGCTTGGGTTTCGGGGGCCGCTATGGCTACACCTTC.